The next 25 T cell receptor beta chains were all read from a single sample in a study of immune evolution from preneoplasia to lung adenocarcinoma. The assay was immunoSEQ multiplex PCR, and TCRdb's table has in-frame clones only and misses some. Among around 6,500 clones, about 81% were seen once, and the ten largest hold more than 5%. Sequenced: FFPE invasive lung adenocarcinoma tissue. The receptors were gathered from a person aged 45 to 59 with lung adenocarcinoma.

The genes are TRBV4-3 and TRBJ1-2; D not resolved. Germline CDR1 reads LGHNA; CDR2 reads YSLEER. The CDR3 length is 13 residues. Trimming took 1 base from V and 4 from J, leaving 7 bases between them. DNA for the CDR3: TGCGCCAGCAGCCAAGTCGGGATCTATGGCTACACCTTC. Residues: CASSQVGIYGYTF.

The J gene is TRBJ2-1, the V gene TRBV5-6; 9 positions agree with TRBD1. Germline V CDR1 and CDR2: SGHDT, YYEEEE. With 7 bases clipped from V and 12 bases from J, the junction kept 5 bases outside the gene matches. This CDR3 comprises 11 residues. The CDR3 bases are TGTGCCAGCGGGACAGGGCGCCGGCAGTTCTTC. Amino acids: CASGTGRRQFF.

The chain employs TRBV4-1 and TRBJ2-5; 12 bases are shared with TRBD2. Germline values: CDR1 MGHRA, CDR2 YSYEKL. This CDR3 contains 19 residues. V shed 0 bases, J shed 3 bases, and the junction held 11 bases outside the gene matches. The CDR3 sequence is CASSQDQASGRAFKETQYF. The CDR3 region has the DNA TGCGCCAGCAGCCAAGATCAGGCTAGCGGGAGGGCCTTTAAAGAGACCCAGTACTTC.

Regarding this clone: The sample has other DNA sequences that encode this CDR3 too. The gene calls are TRBV7-9 and TRBJ1-1; 7 bases align to TRBD1. CDR1 is SEHNR and CDR2 is FQNEAQ in the germline V gene (reference sequence). This CDR3 spans 14 amino acids. Germline trimming cut 4 bases from V and 4 bases from J; bases unmatched to any gene: 6. The CDR3 loop reads CASSSGTGVTEAFF. The DNA of the CDR3 is TGTGCCAGCAGCTCCGGAACAGGGGTCACTGAAGCTTTCTTT.

This chain joins TRBV5-4 and TRBJ2-1; weak D call: TRBD2 (6 bases). The germline V gene has CDR1 SGHNT and CDR2 YYREEE (reference sequence). The CDR3 is made up of 15 amino acids. The V end was cut by 4 bases, the J end by 3 bases, with 14 bases between. The CDR3 here is CASSPISRGYNEQFF. CDR3 nucleotides: TGTGCCAGCAGCCCCATTTCGCGGGGCTACAATGAGCAGTTCTTC.

This chain links TRBV6-5 with TRBJ2-1; no definite D call. The V and J ends lost 7 bases and 5 bases respectively, with 6 bases between them. Germline CDR1 is MNHEY and CDR2 is SVGAGI. The length of the CDR3 is 11 residues. As DNA, the CDR3 is TGTGCCAGCACCCTGGACAATGAGCAGTTCTTC. It codes for CASTLDNEQFF.

The rearrangement joins TRBV5-4 to TRBJ2-5; D possibly corresponds to TRBD2 (6 bases). CDR1 SGHNT and CDR2 YYREEE come from the germline V gene (reference sequence). The CDR3 runs 16 residues. V was trimmed by 4 bases and J by 4 bases, leaving 20 bases between them. The CDR3 nucleotides read TGTGCCAGCAGCCCTGGAGGGTGGGCATCCCGAGAGACCCAGTACTTC. Translation: CASSPGGWASRETQYF.

The chain has TRBV7-9 and TRBJ2-1; D not certain. Germline V gene data show CDR1 as SEHNR and CDR2 as FQNEAQ (reference sequence). This CDR3 is built from 12 residues. V gave up 3 bases and J gave up 6 bases, with 6 bases separating them. CDR3 DNA sequence: TGTGCCAGCAGCTTCTGGGGCAATGAGCAGTTCTTC. Protein sequence: CASSFWGNEQFF. Supplemented by reference TRBV7-9 and TRBJ2-1, the full variable domain reads DTGVSQNPRHKITKRGQNVTFRCDPISEHNRLYWYRQTLGQGPEFLTYFQNEAQLEKSRLLSDRFSAERPKGSFSTLEIQRTEQGDSAMYLCASSFWGNEQFFGPGTRLTVL.

The J gene is TRBJ2-7, the V gene TRBV4-1; 7 bases are a match to TRBD1. The CDR3 extends over 19 amino acids. With V trimmed by 3 bases and J by 6 bases, 23 bases remained unmatched. CDR1 MGHRA and CDR2 YSYEKL come from the germline V gene. CDR3 coding DNA: TGCGCCAGCAGCCACTACCTTTCTTGGGGCCAAGACAGGGTTGGCGAGCAGTACTTC. Its protein product is CASSHYLSWGQDRVGEQYF.

This clone turned up a few times. V usage is TRBV2 and J usage is TRBJ2-3; D is undetermined. Germline V gives CDR1 SNHLY, CDR2 FYNNEI. The length of the CDR3 is 12 residues. With 5 bases removed from V and 1 base from J, the gap between germline ends came to 4 bases. The chain's CDR3 is CASSSGTDTQYF. For the CDR3, the DNA is TGTGCCAGCAGTAGCGGCACAGATACGCAGTATTTT.

V and J are TRBV6-5 and TRBJ1-5, with unresolved D. The V end lost 5 bases, the J end lost 3 bases, and 14 bases lay between the germline ends. Germline lookup yields CDR1 MNHEY and CDR2 SVGAGI. This CDR3 is 15 amino acids long. The CDR3 DNA reads as TGTGCCAGCAGTCCTACCGACGGATCCAATCAGCCCCAGCATTTT. Translation gives CASSPTDGSNQPQHF.

This chain connects TRBV5-1 to TRBJ1-5; 8 bases fit TRBD1. This CDR3 contains 14 residues. Germline V gene data show CDR1 as SGHRS and CDR2 as YFSETQ. V trimming: 3 bases; J trimming: 7 bases; junction bases outside the gene matches: 6. This CDR3 reads CASSSGTGGQPQHF. The CDR3 bases are TGCGCCAGCAGCTCCGGGACAGGAGGGCAGCCCCAGCATTTT.

The rearrangement joins TRBV29-1 to TRBJ2-1, with 7 bases lining up with TRBD1. The germline V gene has CDR1 SQVTM and CDR2 ANQGSEA. The ends lost 8 bases at V and 7 bases at J; junction bases unmatched: 8. The CDR3 sequence is 12 residues long. The CDR3 DNA is TGCAGCATAGACAGGGTGGTAAATGAGCAGTTCTTC. The encoded protein is CSIDRVVNEQFF.

Note on this clone: One end of the junction varies from germline; a read error may be responsible. This sequence joins TRBV9 and TRBJ2-1, with TRBD1 matching 8 bases. The CDR3 runs 14 residues. Germline V gene sequence: CDR1 SGDLS, CDR2 YYNGEE. CDR3 coding DNA: TGTGTCAGCAGCCCGGAGACAGGGGTCAATGAGCAGTTCTTC. This sequence encodes CVSSPETGVNEQFF.

This clone came up once. The chain links TRBV30 to TRBJ1-1; 9 bases line up with TRBD1. The J segment lost 4 bases and the V segment lost 7 bases, leaving 4 bases of the junction unmatched. This CDR3 spans 12 amino acids. The germline CDR1 and CDR2 sequences are GTSNPN and SVGIG (reference sequence). CDR3 sequence: CAYHRGPTEAFF. The DNA for the CDR3 is TGTGCCTATCACAGGGGGCCCACTGAAGCTTTCTTT. Full variable domain (remainder filled in from reference TRBV30 and TRBJ1-1): SQTIHQWPATLVQPVGSPLSLECTVEGTSNPNLYWYRQAAGRGLQLLFYSVGIGQISSEVPQNLSASRPQDRQFILSSKKLLLSDSGFYLCAYHRGPTEAFFGQGTRLTVV.

This sequence joins TRBV28 and TRBJ1-4; TRBD1 matches at 8 bases. With V trimmed by 5 bases and J by 5 bases, 7 bases remained unmatched. The V gene's germline CDR1 is MDHEN and CDR2 SYDVKM. CDR3 size: 15 residues. In DNA, the CDR3 is TGTGCCAGCAGTGGCATACAGGGGGGAAATGAAAAACTGTTTTTT. Its protein product is CASSGIQGGNEKLFF.

The chain recombines TRBV4-3 with TRBJ2-1; D ambiguous. This CDR3 has 15 residues. Germline V CDR1 and CDR2: LGHNA, YSLEER. The ends were cut back, 3 bases at V and 7 bases at J, with 16 bases in the middle. The chain's CDR3 is CASSHKLWSGNEQFF. In nucleotides, the CDR3 is TGCGCCAGCAGCCACAAATTGTGGTCAGGAAATGAGCAGTTCTTC.

The chain has TRBV7-2 and TRBJ1-5; the D is unclear. The CDR3 extends over 15 amino acids. V was shortened by 1 base and J by 5 bases, with 12 bases between the two germline ends. Germline assignment: CDR1 SGHTA and CDR2 FQGNSA. The CDR3 sequence is CASSLDRSAYQPQHF. Here the CDR3 DNA reads TGTGCCAGCAGCTTAGATCGGTCGGCGTATCAGCCCCAGCATTTT.

The chain recombines TRBV4-1 with TRBJ1-1; no clear D. This CDR3 region has 15 residues. V was clipped by 8 bases and J by 4 bases, with 20 bases between them. The germline V gene has CDR1 MGHRA and CDR2 YSYEKL. For the CDR3, the DNA is TGCGCCAGCGCCGACGTTCGGGCGAAGGGCACTGAAGCTTTCTTT. This gives the protein CASADVRAKGTEAFF.

The chain combines TRBV30 with TRBJ2-1; D gene ambiguous. Trimming took off 2 bases at V and 7 bases at J, with 6 bases between the two ends. The CDR3 extends over 11 amino acids. Germline V CDR1 and CDR2: GTSNPN, SVGIG (reference sequence). CDR3 bases: TGTGCCTGGAGTCGTCTGAATGAGCAGTTCTTC. Protein: CAWSRLNEQFF. Full variable domain (rest looked up from reference TRBV30 and TRBJ2-1): SQTIHQWPATLVQPVGSPLSLECTVEGTSNPNLYWYRQAAGRGLQLLFYSVGIGQISSEVPQNLSASRPQDRQFILSSKKLLLSDSGFYLCAWSRLNEQFFGPGTRLTVL.

The V gene is TRBV11-2, the J gene TRBJ2-7, with 8 bases lining up with TRBD1. The CDR3 runs to 16 residues. J lost 2 bases, V lost 3 bases, and 9 bases had no gene match. Germline V CDR1 and CDR2: SGHAT, FQNNGV. The CDR3, as DNA: TGTGCCAGCAGCTTTCAATCCGGGACAGGTGCCTACGAGCAGTACTTC. This encodes CASSFQSGTGAYEQYF.

This chain joins TRBV10-3 and TRBJ1-2; maybe TRBD1 (6 bases). The CDR3 is made up of 14 amino acids. From germline, CDR1 is ENHRY and CDR2 SYGVKD. Trimming pared 2 bases from V and 0 bases from J, leaving 7 bases between. DNA of the CDR3: TGTGCCATCAGTGAGCAGGGGACTAACTATGGCTACACCTTC. It yields the protein CAISEQGTNYGYTF.

This clone was seen just once. This chain connects TRBV6-6 to TRBJ2-7; possibly TRBD1 or TRBD2 for D (5 bases each). Germline CDR1 is MNHNY and CDR2 is SVGAGI (reference sequence). The CDR3 spans 12 residues. V was pared by 2 bases and J by 11 bases, with 13 bases between. The CDR3 sequence is CASSYGRDREYF. CDR3 DNA sequence: TGTGCCAGCAGTTACGGCCGGGACCGAGAGTACTTC.

The sample holds a few counts of this clone. The chain uses TRBV19 and TRBJ2-5, with 14 bases aligning to TRBD2. The CDR3 length is 16 residues. Germline V CDR1 and CDR2: LNHDA, SQIVND (reference sequence). J was trimmed by 5 bases and V by 3 bases; bases with no gene match: 5. This CDR3 reads CASSISGLAGVETQYF. CDR3 bases: TGTGCCAGTAGTATCTCGGGACTAGCGGGAGTGGAGACCCAGTACTTC.

This clone appeared a few times. The chain has TRBV30 and TRBJ1-5, with a possible D match to TRBD1 (6 bases). V lost 1 base, J lost 9 bases, and 10 bases lay in between. Germline CDR1 is GTSNPN and CDR2 is SVGIG (reference sequence). CDR3 size: 12 residues. The CDR3: CAWSARGGPQHF. CDR3 DNA: TGTGCCTGGAGTGCTAGGGGGGGGCCCCAGCATTTT.